This T cell receptor (beta chain) was recovered during a study of blood T cell repertoires in COVID-19 (dated by TCRdb to the early 2020s). General notes on the study: Samples from collaborators originated in the United States, Italy and Spain and spanned both the acute and convalescent phases of COVID-19. The samples were drawn from the first 160 participants of the ongoing ImmuneRACE study and from some 1,300 subjects provided by 6 global collaborators. A de-identified subject ID, COVID-19 status, age in years and sex were almost always included in the sample metadata. A freely available public database, intended as a resource for researchers studying the immune response to SARS-CoV-2, is where the repertoires were released. Subjects who had been exposed to COVID-19, were actively infected with it, or had recovered from it provided the deeply sampled blood TCRbeta repertoires that made up the dataset. The prospective study material was composed of cDNA or gDNA derived from T cells, B-cell-depleted T cells, or PBMCs. Where HLA class I and class II types were available, the types were taken from metadata supplied by the sample provider, not from assay-based typing.

Paper-wide results and their limitations: The quantity of clinical and demographic metadata differed by source and by participant and was supplied without curation.

Trimming removed 5 bases from V and 7 bases from J, leaving 18 bases between the germline ends. The CDR3 covers 15 residues, taking in both the cysteine and the phenylalanine. Solely the CDR3 DNA is kept, with 45 bases framed from the first base. Reading the germline V gene gives CDR1 SGHTA and CDR2 FQGNSA. The immunoSEQ Assay, a bias-controlled multiplex PCR, was used to amplify TCRbeta CDR3 regions from genomic DNA. As for the original processing: Within the assay, amplification of reference gene primers was used to estimate how many nucleated cells each sample contained. To quantify the absolute abundance of each unique TCRbeta CDR3 rearrangement, sequence reads were collapsed and filtered. For each sample, productive Simpson clonality was calculated as the square root of Simpson's diversity index over productive rearrangements. Held by TCRdb, this immuneACCESS table contains in-frame sequences only and omits some clones. Under half of the omission traces to an unresolved V gene where checked; the cause of the rest is unknown. The V and J calls and clone size are taken from that table; D and trimming were inferred from the DNA. This sample holds roughly 180,000 clones; about 76% were observed only once. Roughly 7.8% of the sample lies in the top ten.

In the case of this clone: Its target antigen remains unknown. The input lacks base qualities; no much larger clone sits a single base away.

Whole blood was collected in K2EDTA tubes by collaborating institutions according to the institutions' own protocols. Collaborator samples were shipped for TCRbeta analysis as frozen whole blood, isolated PBMCs, or DNA extracted from either sample type. The specimen sequenced was peripheral blood. The receptor was derived from a woman aged 50 to 60 with active or convalescent COVID-19. Here the chain combines TRBV7-2 and TRBJ2-1; the D gene is perhaps TRBD2, from 6 matching bases. At the DNA level, the sequence is TGTGCCAGCAGCCCCGGGACTGGTTATGGAAATGAGCAGTTCTTC. It specifies CASSPGTGYGNEQFF.